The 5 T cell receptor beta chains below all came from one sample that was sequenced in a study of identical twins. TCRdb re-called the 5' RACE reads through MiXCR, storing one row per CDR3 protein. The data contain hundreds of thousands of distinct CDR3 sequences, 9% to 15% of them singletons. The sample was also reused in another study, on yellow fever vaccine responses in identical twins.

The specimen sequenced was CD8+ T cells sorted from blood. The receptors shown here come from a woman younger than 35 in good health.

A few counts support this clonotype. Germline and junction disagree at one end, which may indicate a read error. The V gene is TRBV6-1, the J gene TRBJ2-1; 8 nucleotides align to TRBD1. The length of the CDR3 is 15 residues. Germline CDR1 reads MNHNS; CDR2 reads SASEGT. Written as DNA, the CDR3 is TGTGCCAGCAGTGAAGGGACAGGGTTCTACGATGAGCAGTTCTTC. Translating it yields CASSEGTGFYDEQFF.

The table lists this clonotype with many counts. CDR3 loop: CATSEAGTADEQFF. The CDR3 nucleotides read TGTGCCACCAGTGAAGCCGGGACCGCGGATGAGCAGTTCTTC. V and J are TRBV24-1 and TRBJ2-1, with D possibly called TRBD1 or TRBD2 (5 bases each). Looked up from germline, CDR1 is KGHDR and CDR2 is SFDVKD. The V gene lost 4 bases and the J gene lost 8 bases, with 14 bases spanning the gap. The CDR3 runs to 14 residues.

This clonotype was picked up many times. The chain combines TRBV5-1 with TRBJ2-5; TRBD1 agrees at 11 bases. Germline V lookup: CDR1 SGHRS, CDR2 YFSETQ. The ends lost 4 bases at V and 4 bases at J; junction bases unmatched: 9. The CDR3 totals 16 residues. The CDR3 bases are TGCGCCAGCAGCACCAGAACCGGGACAGGGGGAGAGACCCAGTACTTC. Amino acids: CASSTRTGTGGETQYF.

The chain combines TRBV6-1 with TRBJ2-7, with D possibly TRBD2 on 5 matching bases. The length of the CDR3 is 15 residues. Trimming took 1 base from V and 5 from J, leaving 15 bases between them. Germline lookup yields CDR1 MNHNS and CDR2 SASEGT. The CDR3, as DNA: TGTGCCAGCAGTGAAGTCACAGTTTGGCGGGACGAGCAGTACTTC. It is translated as CASSEVTVWRDEQYF.

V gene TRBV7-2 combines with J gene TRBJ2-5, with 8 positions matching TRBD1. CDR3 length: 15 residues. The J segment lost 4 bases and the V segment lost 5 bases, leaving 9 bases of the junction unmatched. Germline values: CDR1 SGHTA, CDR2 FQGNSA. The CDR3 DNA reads TGTGCCAGCAGCCCCCTGGACAGGGTAGGAGAGACCCAGTACTTC. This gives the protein CASSPLDRVGETQYF.